This T cell receptor (beta chain) originates from a study of shared clonotypes between healthy human individuals (TCRdb year 2020). Describing the broader study: A couple of women and a few men aged 18 to 49 years were included in the cohort. For each donor, three plates each were used for CD4 naive and CD4 memory, two plates were used for CD8 naive, and one plate was used for CD8 memory. To estimate repertoire size and how much clonotype sharing occurs between individuals, the study deeply sequenced the blood TCR repertoires of roughly 5 healthy adults. To increase sequencing depth and limit assay-specific biases, TCR repertoire library preparation and sequencing were carried out by different laboratories using diverse techniques. Between about 0.94 and 10 billion PBMCs per donor were obtained by leukapheresis. Overall study results and their limits: Sampling was limited to blood, and TCR repertoires in tissue likely differ from TCR repertoires in blood. Compared with non-shared clonotypes, the clonotypes found in all four sorted-subset donors had higher generation probabilities. Rarefaction of sorted-subset datasets indicated incomplete sequencing despite the large sequencing depth. Larger estimated clonotype richness was generally found for naive subsets than for memory subsets. When a few donors were compared, the shared fraction of clonotypes was about 5% for naive CD4, 3.5% for naive CD8, about 2.5% for memory CD4, and under 0.5% for memory CD8. Pairwise subsampling indicated that sequencing depth was expected to affect the degree of clonotype sharing among donors. The genetic and exposure-history diversity represented was limited by the small number of donors.

For CDR1 and CDR2, the germline V gene lists MGHDK and SYGVNS. Relative to germline, V is 3 bases shorter and J is 7 bases shorter, with 3 bases between their ends. The CDR3 measures 11 amino acids from cysteine to phenylalanine. Of the read, only the CDR3 DNA is kept; its 33 bases are in frame from base 1. TCR CDR3 regions were amplified from genomic DNA by multiplex PCR using the deep immunoSEQ assay. For each cell subset, the extracted genomic DNA was distributed evenly across all wells of several immunoSEQ 96-well plates, and each plate served as one replicate. Each replicate PCR for sorted subsets received roughly 0.2 ug genomic DNA, equal to 28,000 or so T cell genomes. Purified libraries were quantified with a Qubit 3.0 fluorometer, sized on a Bioanalyzer 2100, and re-quantified with the KAPA Library Quantification kit. Every immunoSEQ 96-well plate was sequenced on a dedicated single-read 150-cycle Illumina NextSeq 550 flow cell. On the study's bioinformatics: The immunoSEQ output contained only junctional sequences without quality scores, so filtering could not match that applied to full-length reads. To assign V/J genes and CDR3, sequences were annotated against IMGT germline references using PyIR, a Python wrapper for IgBLAST v1.9. Reads were removed for weak V/J assignments (E-value above 1e-6), missing CDR3, stop codons, out-of-frame junctions, or ambiguous translated residues. A V3J clonotype was defined by an identical inferred V gene, J gene, and CDR3 amino acid sequence. Percentage overlap between repertoires was calculated by dividing the number of shared unique clonotypes by the size of the smaller repertoire. Repertoire richness was assessed with RTK rarefaction, the Chao1 estimator, and Recon v2.1 estimates of unobserved clonotypes. For all TCRbeta clonotypes obtained by the gDNA method from several donors, generation probabilities were computed with OLGA. In its TCRdb copy, this immuneACCESS table keeps in-frame sequences only and misses some clones. Where compared with another copy, unresolved V genes explain less than half of these, and the others have no known cause. V and J calls and clone size are as listed in that table; D and trimming were resolved from the DNA. The sample profile shows around 320,000 clones; roughly 91% of them were found once. The top ten clones comprise about 17% of the sample.

Remarks on this clone: Its specific antigen is unknown. Base quality data are lacking; no much larger clone is found one base away.

Donors were healthy HIV-negative adults with no recently reported acute infections or vaccinations. Only Caucasian adults living in Nashville, Tennessee, USA were represented among the donors. CD8 memory samples were composed of magnetically selected CD45RO+ cells combined with CCR7-negative CD45RA+ effector memory (TemRA) cells. Blood was collected by leukapheresis, and PBMCs were isolated by Ficoll-Histopaque density gradient centrifugation and then cryopreserved in liquid nitrogen vapor phase. Analytical flow cytometry was used to check the purity and quantity of every magnetically sorted T cell population. Genomic DNA was isolated from every sorted fraction and measured by UV absorbance on a Nanodrop 2000c.

The receptor chain draws on TRBV25-1 and TRBJ1-4, with no confident D gene call. This sequence originates from a man between 18 and 35 years old in good health. Sequencing input: memory CD8+ T cells sorted from blood. The cell subset or site label on this specimen signifies: CD45RO+ cells pooled with CCR7-negative TemRA cells. The CDR3 loop reads CASSDIEKLFF. Read as DNA, the sequence is TGTGCCAGCAGTGATATTGAAAAACTGTTTTTT.